The rows below give T cell receptor beta chains drawn from one sample of a study of T-cell memory formation after mild COVID-19. TCRdb reprocessed the 5' RACE reads with MiXCR, giving one entry per CDR3 protein. The table records around 390,000 distinct CDR3 sequences, around a sixth of them present only once. Sequencing input: PBMCs or a T cell subset sorted from them (not recorded which). The origin of the receptors is a young man who had mild COVID-19 (a few samples of this study predate the infection). Cell type and time point are not known. Each CDR3 is given with its conserved first and last residue. The order of the fields is J gene, clone size, D gene, V gene, CDR3 DNA, CDR3 protein. A D gene is named only where the DNA matches it firmly. Where a row states a size, it is once, few, many or the class of an expanded clone; other rows omit it.

j_gene: TRBJ2-1
abundance: NA
d_gene: NA
v_gene: TRBV9
CDR3nt: TGTGCCAGCAGCGGGTCGGGGACCGCGGGAGAGCAGTTCTTC
CDR3aa: CASSGSGTAGEQFF

j_gene: TRBJ2-7
abundance: few
d_gene: NA
v_gene: TRBV12-3/TRBV12-4
CDR3nt: TGTGCCAGGATGCCCGGGTCGGGGTCGAGGGAGCAGTACTTC
CDR3aa: CARMPGSGSREQYF

j_gene: TRBJ1-5
abundance: NA
d_gene: NA
v_gene: TRBV7-2
CDR3nt: TGTGCCAGCAGCTTAGTTGATGTAAAAGGCCGAAAAAGGGTCAGAGAGAGCAATCAGCCCCAGCATTTT
CDR3aa: CASSLVDVKGRKRVRESNQPQHF

j_gene: TRBJ2-1
abundance: few
d_gene: NA
v_gene: TRBV6-5
CDR3nt: TGTGCCAGCAGTTCGTCGCTATGGGCCCAGGAGCAGTTCTTC
CDR3aa: CASSSSLWAQEQFF

j_gene: TRBJ1-5
abundance: NA
d_gene: NA
v_gene: TRBV29-1
CDR3nt: TGCAGCGTTGTTCTGGGGGATAGCAATCAGCCCCAGCATTTT
CDR3aa: CSVVLGDSNQPQHF

j_gene: TRBJ2-7
abundance: NA
d_gene: TRBD1
v_gene: TRBV19
CDR3nt: TGTGCCAGTAGTATATCAAGGGGGCGGCACGAGCAGTACTTC
CDR3aa: CASSISRGRHEQYF

j_gene: TRBJ2-5
abundance: NA
d_gene: TRBD1
v_gene: TRBV29-1
CDR3nt: TGCAGCGTAGGTTGGACAGGGGGAGAGACCCAGTACTTC
CDR3aa: CSVGWTGGETQYF

j_gene: TRBJ1-1
abundance: once
d_gene: NA
v_gene: TRBV29-1
CDR3nt: TGCGGAGACCAGAAGACCCTGAACACTGAAGCTTTCTTT
CDR3aa: CGDQKTLNTEAFF

j_gene: TRBJ1-2
abundance: NA
d_gene: NA
v_gene: TRBV6-5
CDR3nt: TGTGCCAGCAGTTACTCTCCGGATCACATTGGCGGCTACACCTTC
CDR3aa: CASSYSPDHIGGYTF

j_gene: TRBJ2-7
abundance: few
d_gene: NA
v_gene: TRBV18
CDR3nt: TGTGCCAGCTCACCACAGAATGGGATGGTGGACGAGCAGTACTTC
CDR3aa: CASSPQNGMVDEQYF

j_gene: TRBJ2-2
abundance: NA
d_gene: TRBD2
v_gene: TRBV5-4
CDR3nt: TGTGCCAGCAGCTACGGGGGGTTGAACACCGGGGAGCTGTTTTTT
CDR3aa: CASSYGGLNTGELFF

j_gene: TRBJ2-4
abundance: NA
d_gene: NA
v_gene: TRBV7-9
CDR3nt: TGTGCCAGCAGCTTAGAGGGATGGGCAGGGAACCCCATTCAGTACTTC
CDR3aa: CASSLEGWAGNPIQYF

j_gene: TRBJ2-1
abundance: NA
d_gene: TRBD2
v_gene: TRBV7-9
CDR3nt: TGTGCCAGCAGCTTCGGGACTAGTCACGCCGATGAGCAGTTCTTC
CDR3aa: CASSFGTSHADEQFF

j_gene: TRBJ2-1
abundance: many
d_gene: NA
v_gene: TRBV29-1
CDR3nt: TGCAGCGTACTGGAGAGCTCCTACAATGAGCAGTTCTTC
CDR3aa: CSVLESSYNEQFF

j_gene: TRBJ2-7
abundance: few
d_gene: TRBD1
v_gene: TRBV6-5
CDR3nt: TGTGCCAGCAGTTTAACCGGGACAGGGGCCTACGAGCAGTACTTC
CDR3aa: CASSLTGTGAYEQYF

j_gene: TRBJ2-2
abundance: few
d_gene: NA
v_gene: TRBV10-1
CDR3nt: TGCGCCAGCACGGGATCGAGGGGCACCGGGGAGCTGTTTTTT
CDR3aa: CASTGSRGTGELFF

j_gene: TRBJ1-5
abundance: NA
d_gene: NA
v_gene: TRBV6-5
CDR3nt: TGTGCCAGCAGTTACCGGGGTGGGAGCAATCAGCCCCAGCATTTT
CDR3aa: CASSYRGGSNQPQHF

j_gene: TRBJ1-5
abundance: few
d_gene: NA
v_gene: TRBV24-1
CDR3nt: TGTGCCACCAGTACATCTTCCGGGATTGAGCCCCAGCATTTT
CDR3aa: CATSTSSGIEPQHF